This T cell receptor (beta chain) is from a study of blood T cell repertoires in COVID-19. Overall study: Specimens from acute and convalescent COVID-19 originated in the United States, Italy and Spain. T cells, B-cell-depleted T cells, or PBMCs supplied cDNA or gDNA.

Trimming at V came to 8 bases and at J to 10 bases, leaving 9 bases not matched to a gene. The CDR3 spans 14 residues. Germline V gene sequence: CDR1 SNHLY, CDR2 FYNNEI. In the original processing: Scientists estimated how many nucleated cells there were by amplifying reference gene primers. Clones were read by immunoSEQ multiplex PCR, and TCRdb kept only the in-frame ones, dropping some. That table gives V, J and clone size, and the DNA gave D and trimming. The data contain 130,000 or so clones, about nine tenths of them seen just once; the ten biggest clones take up about 4.1%. Sequences were obtained from peripheral blood. The gene calls are TRBV2 and TRBJ2-1; 12 nucleotides match TRBD2. The clonotype was recovered from a man aged 35-49 years with acute or convalescent COVID-19. The CDR3 coding sequence is TGTGCCAGCGGCCGACTAGCGGGGGTGGGGGAGCAGTTCTTC. This sequence encodes CASGRLAGVGEQFF. Together with reference TRBV2 and TRBJ2-1, the CDR3 gives the full variable domain: EPEVTQTPSHQVTQMGQEVILRCVPISNHLYFYWYRQILGQKVEFLVSFYNNEISEKSEIFDDQFSVERPDGSNFTLKIRSTKLEDSAMYFCASGRLAGVGEQFFGPGTRLTVL.